This TCR beta chain was profiled in a study of T cell responses to AZD1222 COVID-19 vaccine. Profiled with immunoSEQ multiplex PCR; TCRdb holds only in-frame clones, not every one. The data show 70,000 to 95,000 clones, more than 75% seen once. In regard to this clone: Its antigen remains unknown.

Study conclusions and caveats: Among the donors, most were white British and more were female, and clonal diversity was possibly underestimated.

This CDR3 region has 16 residues. The germline V gene encodes CDR1 MNHEY and CDR2 SMNVEV (reference sequence). Trimming left V 6 bases short and J 4 bases short, with 21 bases between. The specimen was peripheral blood, collected on day 0 of MenACWY control vaccination. This chain links TRBV27 with TRBJ1-1; TRBD1 might be the D (6 bases). The receptor was derived from an adult in good health. The CDR3 loop is CASRSESQGKATEAFF. The DNA for the CDR3 is TGTGCCAGCAGGAGTGAATCACAGGGCAAGGCCACTGAAGCTTTCTTT.